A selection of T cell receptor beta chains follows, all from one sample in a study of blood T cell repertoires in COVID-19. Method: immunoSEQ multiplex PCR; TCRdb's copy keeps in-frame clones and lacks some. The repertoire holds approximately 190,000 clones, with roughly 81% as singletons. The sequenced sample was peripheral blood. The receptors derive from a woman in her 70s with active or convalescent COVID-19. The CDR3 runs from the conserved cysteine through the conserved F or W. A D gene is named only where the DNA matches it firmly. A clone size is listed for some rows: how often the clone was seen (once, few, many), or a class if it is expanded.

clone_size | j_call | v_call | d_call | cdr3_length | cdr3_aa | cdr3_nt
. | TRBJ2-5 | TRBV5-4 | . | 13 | CASSFTGTETQYF | TGTGCCAGCAGCTTTACAGGGACGGAGACCCAGTACTTC
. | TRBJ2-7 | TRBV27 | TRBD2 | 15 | CASSELAGKNYEQYF | TGTGCCAGCAGTGAACTAGCGGGGAAGAATTACGAGCAGTACTTC
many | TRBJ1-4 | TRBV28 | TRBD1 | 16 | CASSLYRTGSREKLFF | TGTGCCAGCAGTTTATATAGGACAGGGAGTAGGGAAAAACTGTTTTTT
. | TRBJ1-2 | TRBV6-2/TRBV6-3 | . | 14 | CASSYGGLSGGYTF | TGTGCCAGCAGTTACGGGGGACTCTCCGGGGGCTACACCTTC
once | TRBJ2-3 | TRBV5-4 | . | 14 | CASSSGLSTDTQYF | TGTGCCAGCAGCTCGGGACTTAGCACAGATACGCAGTATTTT
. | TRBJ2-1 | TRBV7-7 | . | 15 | CASSSGLTTGNEQFF | TGTGCTAGCAGCTCGGGACTCACGACAGGGAATGAGCAGTTCTTC
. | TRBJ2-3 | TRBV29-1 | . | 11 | CSAQLGDTQYF | TGCAGCGCCCAACTAGGAGATACGCAGTATTTT
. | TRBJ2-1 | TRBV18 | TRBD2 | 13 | CASSPGLAHEQFF | TGTGCCAGCTCACCAGGACTAGCCCATGAGCAGTTCTTC
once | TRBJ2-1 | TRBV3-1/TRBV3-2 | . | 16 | CASSPLGGFVDNEQFF | TGTGCCAGCAGCCCGCTCGGAGGATTTGTGGACAATGAGCAGTTCTTC
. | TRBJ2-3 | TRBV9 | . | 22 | CASSSPPAGPHLSGGSTDTQYF | TGTGCCAGCAGCAGTCCCCCGGCAGGTCCTCACCTTAGCGGAGGTAGCACAGATACGCAGTATTTT
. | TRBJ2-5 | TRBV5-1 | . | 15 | CASSLFGQPQETQYF | TGCGCCAGCAGCTTGTTTGGGCAGCCGCAAGAGACCCAGTACTTC
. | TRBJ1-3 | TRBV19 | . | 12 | CASGDIGNTIYF | TGTGCCAGTGGGGACATTGGAAACACCATATATTTT
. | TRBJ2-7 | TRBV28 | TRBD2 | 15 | CASSYRGLAGQEQYF | TGTGCCAGCAGTTACAGAGGACTAGCGGGCCAGGAGCAGTACTTC
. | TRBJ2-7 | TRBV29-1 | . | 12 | CSVGEGGYEQYF | TGCAGCGTGGGGGAGGGGGGCTACGAGCAGTACTTC
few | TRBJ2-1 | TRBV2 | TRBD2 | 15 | CASRKGLAEYNEQFF | TGTGCCAGCAGGAAGGGACTAGCGGAATACAATGAGCAGTTCTTC
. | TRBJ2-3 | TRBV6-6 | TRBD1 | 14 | CASSSQGAPDTQYF | TGTGCCAGCAGTTCTCAGGGGGCCCCAGATACGCAGTATTTT
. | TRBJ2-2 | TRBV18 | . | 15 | CASSPDLTGPGELFF | TGTGCCAGCTCACCAGACCTTACAGGGCCCGGGGAGCTGTTTTTT
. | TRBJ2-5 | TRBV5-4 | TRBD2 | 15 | CASSLGLAGDGTQYF | TGTGCCAGCAGCTTGGGGCTAGCGGGAGATGGGACCCAGTACTTC
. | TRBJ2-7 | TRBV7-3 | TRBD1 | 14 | CASSPGTGTYEQYF | TGTGCCAGCAGCCCGGGGACAGGAACCTACGAGCAGTACTTC
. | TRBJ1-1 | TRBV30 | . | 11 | CAWSVLGGAFF | TGTGCCTGGAGTGTACTCGGGGGAGCTTTCTTT